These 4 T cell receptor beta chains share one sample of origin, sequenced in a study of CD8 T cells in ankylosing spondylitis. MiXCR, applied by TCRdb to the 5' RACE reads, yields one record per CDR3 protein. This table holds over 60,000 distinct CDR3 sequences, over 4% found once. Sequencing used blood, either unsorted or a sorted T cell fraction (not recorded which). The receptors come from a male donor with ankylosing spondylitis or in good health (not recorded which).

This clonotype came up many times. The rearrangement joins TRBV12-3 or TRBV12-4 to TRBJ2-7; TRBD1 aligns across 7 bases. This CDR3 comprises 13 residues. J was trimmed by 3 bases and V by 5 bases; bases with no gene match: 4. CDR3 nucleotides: TGTGCCAGCAGTCCCTCAGGGGGCTACGAGCAGTACTTC. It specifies CASSPSGGYEQYF.

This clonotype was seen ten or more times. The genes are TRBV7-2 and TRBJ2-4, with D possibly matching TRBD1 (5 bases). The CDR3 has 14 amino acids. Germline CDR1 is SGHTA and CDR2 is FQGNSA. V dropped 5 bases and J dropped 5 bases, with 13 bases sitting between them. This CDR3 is CASSGRVGENIQYF. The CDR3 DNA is TGTGCCAGCAGCGGCAGGGTAGGGGAAAACATTCAGTACTTC.

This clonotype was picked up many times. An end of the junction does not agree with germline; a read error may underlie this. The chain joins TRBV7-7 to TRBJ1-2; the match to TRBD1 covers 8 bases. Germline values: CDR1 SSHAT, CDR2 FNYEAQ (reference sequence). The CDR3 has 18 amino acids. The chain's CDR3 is CASSPVQPGQDTNYGYTF. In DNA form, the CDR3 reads TGTGCTAGCAGCCCAGTCCAACCGGGACAGGATACTAACTATGGCTACACCTTC.

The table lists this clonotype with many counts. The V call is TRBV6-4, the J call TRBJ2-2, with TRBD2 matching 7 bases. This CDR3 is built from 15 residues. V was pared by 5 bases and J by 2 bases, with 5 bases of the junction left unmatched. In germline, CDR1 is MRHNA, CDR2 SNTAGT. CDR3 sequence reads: CASSRGEVNTGELFF. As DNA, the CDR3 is TGTGCCAGCAGTCGGGGGGAAGTAAACACCGGGGAGCTGTTTTTT.